Listed below are T cell receptor beta chains from one sample, sequenced in a study of cytomegalovirus exposure and HLA in healthy donors. TCRdb's copy holds only in-frame clones and misses some; the assay was immunoSEQ multiplex PCR. The sample has some 200,000 clones; about 12% are singletons. The sequencing sample was made of PBMCs. The receptors derive from a man in his forties or fifties in good health and CMV-seropositive. Both conserved end residues are part of each CDR3.

v_gene	j_gene	CDR3aa
TRBV28	TRBJ1-2	CASSFKRSGYTF
TRBV29-1	TRBJ1-1	CSVEGTGTTEAFF
TRBV5-1	TRBJ1-1	CASGRGDEDTEAFF
TRBV7-9	TRBJ1-1	CASSDRGGTTEAFF
TRBV7-7	TRBJ2-5	CASSPGIRETQYF
TRBV7-7	TRBJ2-3	CASSLRASGGSDTQYF
TRBV19	TRBJ1-3	CASSIDGRLRNTIYF
TRBV7-3	TRBJ2-1	CASSRLAGGPWEQFF
TRBV5-1	TRBJ2-1	CASSLDTGGYNEQFF
TRBV30	TRBJ2-7	CAWSDSGFTYEQYF
TRBV5-4	TRBJ1-4	CASSLDPPEMSRGEKLFF
TRBV7-8	TRBJ1-2	CASSAGLRGGYTF
TRBV5-4	TRBJ2-1	CASSLSGDSYNEQFF
TRBV11-3	TRBJ2-2	CASSSGTGTGEELFF
TRBV7-9	TRBJ1-5	CASSFSGGNQPQHF
TRBV6-5	TRBJ2-5	CASSFLEGEETQYF
TRBV6-5	TRBJ2-1	CASRGSGGSGEQFF
TRBV27	TRBJ1-3	CARNGGPNFFSGNTIYF